The rows below give T cell receptor beta chains drawn from one sample of a study of T cell clones after liver transplantation. Sequencing used immunoSEQ multiplex PCR; TCRdb keeps in-frame clones, though not all of them. This sample has about 51,000 clones, with 65% to 80% found just once. The specimen comprised CD4+ T cells from blood, sampled approximately 52 months after liver transplant. The receptors derive from a human patient who received a liver transplant. Part of the T cells may come from the graft donor. The CDR3 runs from the conserved cysteine through the conserved F or W. D genes are given only for firm matches. Rows may omit the clone size; those that give it use once, few, many or a size class.

cdr3_nt cdr3_aa clone_size v_call d_call j_call
TGCAGCGTTGAGGAGGACTTCTCTTTGGACTATGGCTACACCTTC CSVEEDFSLDYGYTF . TRBV29-1 . TRBJ1-2
TGTGCGCCCGGTGACAGGACGAAGTATGGCTACACCTTC CAPGDRTKYGYTF . TRBV7-9 . TRBJ1-2
TGTGCCAGTAGTCCTGTAGTGGTCACCGGGGAGCTGTTTTTT CASSPVVVTGELFF . TRBV19 . TRBJ2-2
TGTGCCAGCAGCCAAGGGGGCAGGGCGAACACCGGGGAGCTGTTTTTT CASSQGGRANTGELFF few TRBV4-2 . TRBJ2-2
TGTGCCAGCAGGGGACATGCTTATAATTCACCCCTCCACTTT CASRGHAYNSPLHF . TRBV27 . TRBJ1-6
TGTGCCAGCAGCAAACCGGGGGGCAGAGCTGATGAAAAACTGTTTTTT CASSKPGGRADEKLFF once TRBV7-9 . TRBJ1-4
TGTGCCAGCTCACCACTCGGCAATGCACAAGAGACCCAGTACTTC CASSPLGNAQETQYF . TRBV18 . TRBJ2-5
TGTGCCAGCAGTCTCCAGCTCCTAGCGGGGGGGACAGATACGCAGTATTTT CASSLQLLAGGTDTQYF . TRBV2 TRBD2 TRBJ2-3
TGTGCCAGCAGCGCCAGACTAGCGGATCCTTCCTACGAGCAGTACTTC CASSARLADPSYEQYF . TRBV7-9 TRBD2 TRBJ2-7
TGCGCCAGCAGTGGGGAGCCACTAGCGGGATACAATGAGCAGTTCTTC CASSGEPLAGYNEQFF . TRBV10-1 TRBD2 TRBJ2-1
TGCGCCAGCAGCGCCGGTAGGGGAAGGAGCGACGAGCAGTACTTC CASSAGRGRSDEQYF few TRBV5-1 . TRBJ2-7
TGTGCCAGCAGTTACGGGCAGCAAAATCAGCCCCAGCATTTT CASSYGQQNQPQHF . TRBV6-5 . TRBJ1-5
TGTGCCAGCAGTTCGGGACAGGGTAGGGTGCATGGCTACACCTTC CASSSGQGRVHGYTF . TRBV28 TRBD1 TRBJ1-2
TGTGCCAGCATTTCTTCCGCAGGGACCGGGGAGCTGTTTTTT CASISSAGTGELFF . TRBV7-2 . TRBJ2-2
TGCAGCGTTGAGGCTAGCGGGGGGGTGAGCTCCTACAATGAGCAGTTCTTC CSVEASGGVSSYNEQFF . TRBV29-1 TRBD2 TRBJ2-1
TGCGCCAGCAGCCCCCAGACAGGAGCTAACTATGGCTACACCTTC CASSPQTGANYGYTF once TRBV5-1 . TRBJ1-2
TGTGCCAGCAGCTTGGTCCTGAACACTGAAGCTTTCTTT CASSLVLNTEAFF . TRBV7-9 . TRBJ1-1
TGTGCCAGCACAGGACAAGAGGGGTATAATTCACCCCTCCACTTT CASTGQEGYNSPLHF . TRBV2 . TRBJ1-6
TGTGCCAGCAGCCCCCAGGGGGCGCGGAACACTGAAGCTTTCTTT CASSPQGARNTEAFF . TRBV7-8 TRBD1 TRBJ1-1
TGTGCCAGTGACGGGGGCCATACGCAGTATTTT CASDGGHTQYF . TRBV7-2 . TRBJ2-3
TGTGCCAGCACGGGACAGGGGGACCAAGAGACCCAGTACTTC CASTGQGDQETQYF . TRBV6-4 TRBD1 TRBJ2-5
TGTGCCAGCAGTCGGACACCTTTAAGGGGGGAGCTGTTTTTT CASSRTPLRGELFF . TRBV27 . TRBJ2-2
TGTGCCAGCAGCCAAGAAACAGGCACGAGCTCCTACAATGAGCAGTTCTTC CASSQETGTSSYNEQFF few TRBV4-2 . TRBJ2-1
TGTGCCAGCAGCTTAGGGGCAGTGTCGAGCACCGGGGAGCTGTTTTTT CASSLGAVSSTGELFF . TRBV7-9 . TRBJ2-2